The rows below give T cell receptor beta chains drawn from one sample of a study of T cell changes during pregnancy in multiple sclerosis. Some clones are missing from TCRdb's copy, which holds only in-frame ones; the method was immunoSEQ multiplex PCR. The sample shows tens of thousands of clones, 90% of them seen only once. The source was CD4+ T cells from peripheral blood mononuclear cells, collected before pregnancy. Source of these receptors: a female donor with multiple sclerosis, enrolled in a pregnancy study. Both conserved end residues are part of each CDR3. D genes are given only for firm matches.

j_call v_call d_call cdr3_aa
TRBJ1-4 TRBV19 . CASSMSLNEKLFF
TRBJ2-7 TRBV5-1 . CASSLYRGSEGYEQYF
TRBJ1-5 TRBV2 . CASSRWIPAGFSNQPQHF
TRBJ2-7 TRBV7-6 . CASSSSPPQTGAYEQYF
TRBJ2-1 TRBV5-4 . CASSSDLSSYNEQFF
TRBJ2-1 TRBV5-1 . CASRPELDYNEQFF
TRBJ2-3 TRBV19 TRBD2 CASSWREGRTDTQYF
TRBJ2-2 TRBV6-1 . CASLNSGAGELFF
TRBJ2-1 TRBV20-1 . CSASRGEQFF
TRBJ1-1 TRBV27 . CASSFGGENTEAFF